This T cell receptor beta chain was sequenced during a study of PD-1 blockade in classical Hodgkin lymphoma (dated by TCRdb to the early 2020s). Study-wide context: Nivolumab dosing was 3 mg/kg intravenously every 2 weeks, continuing until either disease progression or unacceptable toxicity. To define a peripheral blood immune signature of response to PD-1 blockade in classical Hodgkin lymphoma, the study combined TCR beta sequencing with CyTOF.

Trimming takes 6 bases off V and 1 base off J; junction bases not matched to a gene: 4. CDR1 and CDR2, looked up from the germline V gene, are SGHVS and FNYEAQ. Taken from cysteine to phenylalanine, the CDR3 has 17 residues. Only the CDR3 DNA stays, 51 bases, in frame from base 1. The sample's time point label is to be understood as: cycle 2 day 1 (C2D1) of nivolumab. Every trial patient had relapsed following autologous stem cell transplantation, and prior brentuximab vedotin exposure was what differed among cohorts A, B and C. The trial cohort included fewer than 60 patients with relapsed/refractory classical Hodgkin lymphoma, and each patient had a best overall response of complete response, partial response or progressive disease. In the multi-cohort phase II CheckMate 205 trial, trial patients received single-agent nivolumab. Best overall response was determined by an independent review committee according to the 2007 International Working Group response criteria. Trial PBMCs were collected immediately before nivolumab initiation (C1D1) and during therapy at cycle 2 day 1 and cycle 4 day 1. Peripheral blood was collected in 8 mL Vacutainer Cell Preparation Tubes, from which PBMCs were isolated by centrifugation and then cryopreserved.

Genomic DNA was extracted with the Qiagen DNeasy kit from unsorted PBMCs and from negatively selected CD4+ and CD8+ fractions. Amplification of TCR beta CDR3 regions was done by immunoSEQ multiplex PCR with primers that anneal to V and J segments. A synthetic immune receptor repertoire was used to minimize amplification bias, and any remaining bias was removed computationally after sequencing. The paper's processing steps were these. Repertoire diversity was quantified as the Shannon entropy index using custom Python scripts. Unsorted, CD4+ and CD8+ repertoires were analyzed separately, except for combined analyses in which CD4+ and CD8+ sequences were merged in silico. A clone was considered expanded if an increase in frequency of at least 2-fold after treatment relative to C1D1 was found, and a pseudocount of 0.5 was applied to clones undetected at baseline. Clones with 0 or 1 copy at C1D1 were classified as singleton clones, and clones with 2 or more copies were classified as non-singleton clones. Clones expanded in unsorted samples were assigned a CD4+, CD8+ or unknown annotation through matching of protein sequences in sorted samples from the same patient. Wilcoxon tests on paired samples were used to test diversity changes from C1D1 to C4D1. TCRdb provides this immuneACCESS table in a form limited to in-frame rearrangements. Some clones are lacking; in checked studies, under half of them reflect an unresolved V gene, and why the rest are absent is not known. V and J calls and clone size come straight from that table; D and trimming were deduced from the DNA. For this sample there are about 110,000 clones; 89% appear just once. About 20% of the sample is held by the ten biggest clonotypes.

Notes on this clone: Its antigen is still unknown. Base quality data are lacking; no much larger clone is found one base away.

General conclusions and limits of the study: Baseline TCR diversity was reported to be lower in newly diagnosed patients than in healthy donors, and even lower in relapsed/refractory patients. Diversity was lower in patients who began nivolumab less than 1 year after ASCT, so these patients were left out of later analyses to avoid confounding by immune reconstitution. By C4D1, a significant rise was seen in CD4+ TCR diversity but not in CD8+ TCR diversity (p=0.0027 vs p=0.16), and the rise was most apparent among complete responders (p=0.02). Trial patients with a complete response had baseline diversity similar to that of newly diagnosed patients, while partial responders and progressors had significantly lower diversity. The study covered only a single clinical trial cohort, and the causes of the repertoire differences, possibly disease activity or prior therapy, were still not defined.

The V and J segments used are TRBV7-6 and TRBJ2-2, and 14 junctional nucleotides match TRBD2. The origin of this receptor is a human donor with classical Hodgkin lymphoma. This material consisted of peripheral blood mononuclear cells (PBMCs), taken before the second cycle of nivolumab. The DNA sequence follows: TGTGCCAGCAGTCCGGGACTAGCGGGAGAGAACACCGGGGAGCTGTTTTTT. Its protein is CASSPGLAGENTGELFF.